The 20 T cell receptor beta chains reported below all come from one sample, sequenced in a study of shared T cell receptors in the human thymus. Only in-frame clones appear in the TCRdb table, and some are missing; sequencing was by immunoSEQ multiplex PCR. The sample comprises hundreds of thousands of clones, 70% to 90% of which are singletons, and about 0.0094% rests with the top ten. The same sample was also studied in work on human thymus T cells.

Sequenced material: thymocytes. The receptors derive from a boy under three years old with a congenital heart defect.

This chain uses TRBV14 with TRBJ1-2; TRBD1 matches 7 bases. The CDR3 consists of 19 residues. CDR1 SGHDN and CDR2 FVKESK come from the germline V gene. V gave up 3 bases and J gave up 0 bases; unmatched junction bases: 16. The CDR3 region has the DNA TGTGCCAGCAGCCAGGCGATTACTAGACAGGGCCCGGCTAACTATGGCTACACCTTC. This codes for CASSQAITRQGPANYGYTF. The full variable domain, rest sourced from reference TRBV14 and TRBJ1-2, is EAGVTQFPSHSVIEKGQTVTLRCDPISGHDNLYWYRRVMGKEIKFLLHFVKESKQDESGMPNNRFLAERTGGTYSTLKVQPAELEDSGVYFCASSQAITRQGPANYGYTFGSGTRLTVV.

J is TRBJ1-2 and V is TRBV20-1, with a weak D call TRBD1 (5 bases). Trimming took off 3 bases at V and 8 bases at J, with 10 bases between the two ends. Germline V gene lookup returns CDR1 DFQATT and CDR2 SNEGSKA (reference sequence). This CDR3 contains 11 residues. CDR3 coding DNA: TGCAGTGCTAGTAGCAGGGTGGGCTACACCTTC. This gives the protein CSASSRVGYTF.

The gene calls are TRBV27 and TRBJ2-5, with TRBD1 matching over 7 bases. Germline CDR1 is MNHEY and CDR2 is SMNVEV (reference sequence). The CDR3 has 16 amino acids. V shed 6 bases and J 2 bases; nucleotides not matched to a gene: 12. The CDR3 nucleotides read TGTGCCAGCAGCCCCCTGGAGACAGGGACGCAAGAGACCCAGTACTTC. The encoded protein is CASSPLETGTQETQYF.

This clone was observed a single time. The rearrangement uses TRBV6-9 and TRBJ1-1; D remains ambiguous. Germline V gene lookup returns CDR1 MNHGY and CDR2 SVAAGI. CDR3 length: 16 amino acids. Trimming removed 5 bases at V and 1 base at J, with 17 bases between. The CDR3 DNA reads as TGTGCCAGCAGTCCCTCCAGAGGCGTTAAGAACACTGAAGCTTTCTTT. Translated: CASSPSRGVKNTEAFF.

V is TRBV5-6 and J is TRBJ1-6; the D is unclear. The CDR3 runs 12 residues. The germline CDR1 and CDR2 sequences are SGHDT and YYEEEE. Trimming pared 6 bases from V and 6 bases from J, leaving 7 bases between. Here the CDR3 DNA reads TGTGCCAGCACCTTACTTAATTCACCCCTCCACTTT. Translation gives CASTLLNSPLHF. The variable domain in full, with the rest retrieved from reference TRBV5-6 and TRBJ1-6, is DAGVTQSPTHLIKTRGQQVTLRCSPKSGHDTVSWYQQALGQGPQFIFQYYEEEERQRGNFPDRFSGHQFPNYSSELNVNALLLGDSALYLCASTLLNSPLHFGNGTRLTVT.

The chain combines TRBV5-1 with TRBJ2-7; no definite D call. The CDR3 runs to 12 residues. CDR1 and CDR2 (germline): SGHRS, YFSETQ. Trimming removed 7 bases at V and 3 bases at J, with 11 bases between. CDR3 coding DNA: TGCGCCAGCGCCAGGAATCTCTACGAGCAGTACTTC. This gives the protein CASARNLYEQYF.

The gene calls are TRBV25-1 and TRBJ2-2; 7 bases are a match to TRBD1. The length of the CDR3 is 18 residues. Germline V gives CDR1 MGHDK, CDR2 SYGVNS. Unmatched junction bases numbered 15, after V lost 6 bases and J lost 2 bases. The CDR3 reads CASSEAPRQGQNTGELFF. In DNA form, the CDR3 reads TGTGCCAGCAGCGAAGCGCCTCGACAGGGTCAAAACACCGGGGAGCTGTTTTTT. The entire variable domain, with the rest obtained from reference TRBV25-1 and TRBJ2-2, is as follows: EADIYQTPRYLVIGTGKKITLECSQTMGHDKMYWYQQDPGMELHLIHYSYGVNSTEKGDLSSESTVSRIRTEHFPLTLESARPSHTSQYLCASSEAPRQGQNTGELFFGEGSRLTVL.

V usage is TRBV5-4 and J usage is TRBJ1-6; D remains unclear. Germline assignment: CDR1 SGHNT and CDR2 YYREEE (reference sequence). There are 14 residues in the CDR3. The V and J ends lost 3 bases and 3 bases respectively, with 7 bases between them. CDR3: CASSSSGYNSPLHF. The CDR3 DNA is TGTGCCAGCAGCTCGTCGGGCTATAATTCACCCCTCCACTTT.

J is TRBJ1-6 and V is TRBV5-1, with 7 bases that match TRBD1. With 0 bases clipped from V and 7 bases from J, the junction kept 10 bases outside the gene matches. CDR1 is SGHRS and CDR2 is YFSETQ in the germline V gene. The CDR3 covers 17 residues. For the CDR3, the DNA is TGCGCCAGCAGCTTGGACAGGGGATTCGGTCAGAATTCACCCCTCCACTTT. Protein sequence: CASSLDRGFGQNSPLHF.

The CDR3, as DNA: TGCAGCGCCCAGGGACGAGCGGGAACCTACAATGAGCAGTTCTTC. This translates into CSAQGRAGTYNEQFF. The genes are TRBV29-1 and TRBJ2-1; TRBD2 matches 7 bases. This CDR3 is 15 amino acids long. With V trimmed by 7 bases and J by 2 bases, 11 bases remained unmatched. Germline V gene data show CDR1 as SQVTM and CDR2 as ANQGSEA.

This chain uses TRBV6-1 with TRBJ1-6; weak D call: TRBD1 (5 bases). The CDR3 covers 12 residues. V lost 4 bases to trimming and J lost 10 bases, with 8 bases between them. Germline CDR1 is MNHNS and CDR2 is SASEGT. CDR3 protein: CASSGGESPLHF. The CDR3 nucleotides read TGTGCCAGCAGTGGGGGGGAATCACCCCTCCACTTT.

This chain joins TRBV29-1 and TRBJ2-7; 7 bases line up with TRBD2. CDR1 is SQVTM, CDR2 ANQGSEA, per germline. Losses at the gene ends were 0 bases for V and 5 bases for J; bases not matched to a gene: 19. The CDR3 has 18 amino acids. CDR3 sequence (DNA): TGCAGCGTTGAAGAGTCGGGGGGTGGAGCGGGATTTTCCCACGAGCAGTACTTC. It is translated as CSVEESGGGAGFSHEQYF.

The V gene is TRBV7-6, the J gene TRBJ2-1; tentative D call: TRBD1 (6 bases). Between the trimmed V and J ends, which lost 4 bases and 5 bases, there was a span of 9 bases. This CDR3 has 13 amino acids. The germline CDR1 and CDR2 sequences are SGHVS and FNYEAQ. CDR3 loop: CASSSQGNNEQFF. CDR3 DNA sequence: TGTGCCAGCAGCTCGCAGGGGAACAATGAGCAGTTCTTC.

The chain couples TRBV28 to TRBJ1-2; 7 bases align to TRBD1. V lost 3 bases and J lost 6; bases outside the gene matches: 7. The germline V gene encodes CDR1 MDHEN and CDR2 SYDVKM. This CDR3 region has 14 residues. CDR3 region: CASSLEGALDGYTF. The CDR3, as DNA: TGTGCCAGCAGTTTGGAGGGGGCGCTTGATGGCTACACCTTC.

The chain links TRBV2 to TRBJ2-2; 12 bases fit TRBD2. J gave up 5 bases and V 6 bases, and 7 bases lay outside the gene matches. The germline V gene has CDR1 SNHLY and CDR2 FYNNEI. This CDR3 has 16 amino acids. The CDR3, as DNA: TGTGCCAGCAGAACTAGCGGGAGGCCGGAGACCGGGGAGCTGTTTTTT. Its translation is CASRTSGRPETGELFF.

The chain is built from TRBV18 and TRBJ2-2; D may be TRBD2 (5 bases). The germline V gene encodes CDR1 KGHSH and CDR2 LQKENI. This CDR3 contains 16 residues. The V and J ends lost 3 bases and 2 bases respectively, with 13 bases between them. CDR3 amino acids: CASSPRRRSNTGELFF. The CDR3 coding sequence is TGTGCCAGCTCACCGCGGAGGCGGAGTAACACCGGGGAGCTGTTTTTT.

The CDR3 loop reads CASSSATGEDGYTF. The CDR3 DNA reads TGTGCCAGCAGCTCCGCGACAGGGGAGGATGGCTACACCTTC. The chain recombines TRBV27 with TRBJ1-2, with 8 bases lining up with TRBD1. The CDR3 spans 14 residues. Germline V gives CDR1 MNHEY, CDR2 SMNVEV (reference sequence). After removal of 6 bases from V and 6 bases from J, the junction contained 9 bases not matched to a gene.

The genes are TRBV9 and TRBJ2-1; D may be TRBD2 (8 bases). The germline V gene encodes CDR1 SGDLS and CDR2 YYNGEE. V dropped 1 base and J dropped 5 bases, with 19 bases sitting between them. This CDR3 comprises 17 residues. DNA for the CDR3: TGTGCCAGCAGCGTACGGCCCACTAGCGGACAGGACAATGAGCAGTTCTTC. Protein product: CASSVRPTSGQDNEQFF. Using reference TRBV9 and TRBJ2-1 for the parts outside the CDR3, the full variable domain is DSGVTQTPKHLITATGQRVTLRCSPRSGDLSVYWYQQSLDQGLQFLIQYYNGEERAKGNILERFSAQQFPDLHSELNLSSLELGDSALYFCASSVRPTSGQDNEQFFGPGTRLTVL.

The V gene is TRBV23-1, the J gene TRBJ2-3; the match to TRBD1 covers 9 bases. TRBV23-1 is given ORF status, its function remaining uncertain. This CDR3 is built from 17 residues. J lost 4 bases, V lost 6 bases, and 14 bases had no gene match. CDR3 coding DNA: TGCGCCAGCAGCCGACCCAAGGACAGGGGCCTGCCAGATACGCAGTATTTT. Translated, it gives CASSRPKDRGLPDTQYF.

The rearrangement links TRBV28 to TRBJ2-3; TRBD2 might be the D (7 bases). The germline V gene encodes CDR1 MDHEN and CDR2 SYDVKM. This CDR3 region has 15 residues. V was clipped by 3 bases and J by 5 bases, with 15 bases between them. In DNA, the CDR3 is TGTGCCAGCAGTTTCCGGCAGGGGAGGGGAGATACGCAGTATTTT. It codes for CASSFRQGRGDTQYF.